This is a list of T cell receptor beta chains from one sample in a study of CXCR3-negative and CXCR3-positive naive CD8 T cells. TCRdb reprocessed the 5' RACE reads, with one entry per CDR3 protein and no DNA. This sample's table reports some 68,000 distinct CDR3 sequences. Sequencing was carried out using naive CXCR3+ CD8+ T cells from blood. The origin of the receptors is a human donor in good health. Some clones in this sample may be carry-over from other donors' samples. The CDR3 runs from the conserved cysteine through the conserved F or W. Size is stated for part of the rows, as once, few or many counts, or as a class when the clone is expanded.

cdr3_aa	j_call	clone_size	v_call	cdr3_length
CSVMPGYLHGYTF	TRBJ1-2	NA	TRBV29-1	13
CASSQPGLSLNEAFF	TRBJ1-1	NA	TRBV4-2	15
CASSPSRGDNTDTQYF	TRBJ2-3	NA	TRBV4-2	16
CASSVSGNRRNEQFF	TRBJ2-1	NA	TRBV28	15
CSASTGGFADTQYF	TRBJ2-3	NA	TRBV20-1	14
CASSITWLGNTEAFF	TRBJ1-1	NA	TRBV19	15
CSARKQEQRSGANVLTF	TRBJ2-6	NA	TRBV20-1	17
CASSYGDRNYEQYF	TRBJ2-7	NA	TRBV6-2/TRBV6-3	14
CSVIGDRYYEQYF	TRBJ2-7	NA	TRBV29-1	13
CSVDPGTGDSGELFF	TRBJ2-2	NA	TRBV29-1	15
CASSWDRAYEQYF	TRBJ2-7	NA	TRBV12-3/TRBV12-4	13
CASSFSTGSNYGYTF	TRBJ1-2	NA	TRBV28	15
CASTRGGPGELFF	TRBJ2-2	NA	TRBV28	13
CSANLLLTGGNTEAFF	TRBJ1-1	NA	TRBV20-1	16
CASSLSTGSYEQYF	TRBJ2-7	NA	TRBV5-5	14
CSVLRGFSYEQYF	TRBJ2-7	NA	TRBV29-1	13
CASSHRPDETQYF	TRBJ2-5	NA	TRBV14	13
CASSRHSSYNEQFF	TRBJ2-1	NA	TRBV12-3/TRBV12-4	14
CASSQEVVGGIYEQYF	TRBJ2-7	NA	TRBV4-3	16
CASRRGREQFF	TRBJ2-1	NA	TRBV27	11
CSVDTGTEAFF	TRBJ1-1	NA	TRBV29-1	11
CAVKAQGSPPKYF	TRBJ2-7	NA	TRBV10-3	13
CASSLLAGAYNEQFF	TRBJ2-1	medium-sized	TRBV6-2/TRBV6-3	15
CASLLGSRSYNEQFF	TRBJ2-1	NA	TRBV2	15
CASSTFVGGNEQFF	TRBJ2-1	NA	TRBV19	14
CASSFSLETSYEQYF	TRBJ2-7	NA	TRBV7-9	15
CASSPLEIYYNEQFF	TRBJ2-1	NA	TRBV5-6	15
CASSLEGSTEAFF	TRBJ1-1	NA	TRBV5-1	13
CASTSGTSWEQYF	TRBJ2-7	NA	TRBV2	13
CASSGRLGTYEQYF	TRBJ2-7	NA	TRBV28	14
CASSSGQGGRETQYF	TRBJ2-5	NA	TRBV5-1	15
CASSLQTPGNYGYTF	TRBJ1-2	NA	TRBV5-1	15